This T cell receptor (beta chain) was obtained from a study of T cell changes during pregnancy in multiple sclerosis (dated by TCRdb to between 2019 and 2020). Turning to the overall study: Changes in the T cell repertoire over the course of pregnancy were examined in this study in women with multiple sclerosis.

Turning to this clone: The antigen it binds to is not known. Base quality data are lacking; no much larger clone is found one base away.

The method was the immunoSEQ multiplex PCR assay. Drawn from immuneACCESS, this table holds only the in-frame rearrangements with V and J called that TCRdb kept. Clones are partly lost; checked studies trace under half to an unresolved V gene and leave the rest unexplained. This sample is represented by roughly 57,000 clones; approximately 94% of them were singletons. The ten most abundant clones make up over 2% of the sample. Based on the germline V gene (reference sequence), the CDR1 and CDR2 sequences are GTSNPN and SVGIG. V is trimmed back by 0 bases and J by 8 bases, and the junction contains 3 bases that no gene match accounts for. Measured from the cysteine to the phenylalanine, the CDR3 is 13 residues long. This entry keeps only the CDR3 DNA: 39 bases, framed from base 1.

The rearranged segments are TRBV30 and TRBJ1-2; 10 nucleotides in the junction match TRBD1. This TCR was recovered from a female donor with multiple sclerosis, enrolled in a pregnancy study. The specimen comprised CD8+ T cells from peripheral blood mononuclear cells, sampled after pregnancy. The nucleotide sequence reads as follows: TGTGCCTGGAGTGTAGGGACAGGGGAGGGCTACACCTTC. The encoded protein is CAWSVGTGEGYTF.